This paragraph reports one TCR beta chain. The data were taken from a study of blood T cell repertoires in COVID-19. CDR3 length: 13 amino acids. The V and J ends lost 8 bases and 2 bases respectively, with 15 bases between them. CDR1 is GTSNPN, CDR2 SVGIG, per germline (reference sequence). Original handling: Amplification from reference gene primers served as the basis for estimated nucleated cell counts. Sequencing used immunoSEQ multiplex PCR; TCRdb keeps in-frame clones, though not all of them. V and J calls and clone size are given by that table; D and trimming were obtained from the DNA. This table holds 140,000 or so clones, 70% to 90% found once.

The source is a woman aged 50 to 60 with acute COVID-19. Sample: PBMCs or T cells enriched from blood (not recorded which). This chain links TRBV30 with TRBJ1-2, with TRBD1 as a possible D gene (6 bases). CDR3 nucleotide sequence: TGTGCCGTCGGGCGGCAGGGGAACTATGGCTACACCTTC. It yields the protein CAVGRQGNYGYTF.